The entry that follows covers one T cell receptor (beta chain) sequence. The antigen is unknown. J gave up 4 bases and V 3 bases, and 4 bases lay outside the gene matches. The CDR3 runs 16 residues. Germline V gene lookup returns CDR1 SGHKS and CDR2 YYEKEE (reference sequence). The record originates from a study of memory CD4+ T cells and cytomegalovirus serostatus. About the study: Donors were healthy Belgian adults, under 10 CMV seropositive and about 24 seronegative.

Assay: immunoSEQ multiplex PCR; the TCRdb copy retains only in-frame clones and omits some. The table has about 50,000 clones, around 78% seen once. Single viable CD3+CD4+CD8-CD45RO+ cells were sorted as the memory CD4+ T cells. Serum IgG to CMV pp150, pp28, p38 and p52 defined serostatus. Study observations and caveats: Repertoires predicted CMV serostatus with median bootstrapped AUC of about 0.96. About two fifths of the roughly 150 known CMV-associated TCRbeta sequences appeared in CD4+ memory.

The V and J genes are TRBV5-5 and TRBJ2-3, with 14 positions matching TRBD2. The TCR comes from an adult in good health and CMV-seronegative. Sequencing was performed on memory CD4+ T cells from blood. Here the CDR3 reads CASSSGLAGGPDTQYF. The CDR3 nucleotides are TGTGCCAGCAGCTCAGGACTAGCGGGAGGTCCAGATACGCAGTATTTT.